This T cell receptor (beta chain) was captured in a study of T cell responses to AZD1222 COVID-19 vaccine. Findings and caveats of the study: Clonal diversity was possibly underestimated; the donors were predominantly white British and more often female. Only five to seven AZD1222 recipients tested seropositive at baseline.

It was second doses at about 4 or about 12 weeks that were pooled. The CDR3 contains 15 residues. J gave up 4 bases and V 6 bases, and 7 bases lay outside the gene matches. Germline V gives CDR1 MNHNY, CDR2 SVGAGI (reference sequence). A note on this clone: Its antigen remains unidentified.

Sequencing used immunoSEQ multiplex PCR; TCRdb keeps in-frame clones, though not all of them. The data hold around 120,000 clones, with under 95% observed a single time. J is TRBJ2-5 and V is TRBV6-6; 11 bases align to TRBD2. The receptor's source is an adult who received the AZD1222 COVID-19 vaccine. This specimen consisted of peripheral blood, obtained 28 days after the second AZD1222 dose. CDR3 amino acids: CASRPGLAVTETQYF. CDR3 sequence (DNA): TGTGCCAGCAGGCCGGGACTAGCGGTAACAGAGACCCAGTACTTC.